These 24 T cell receptor beta chains originate from one sample sequenced in a study of blood T cell repertoires in COVID-19. Assay: immunoSEQ multiplex PCR; the TCRdb copy retains only in-frame clones and omits some. The profile shows some 210,000 clones, roughly 89% of them singletons. The sequenced sample was PBMCs or T cells enriched from blood (not recorded which). Every receptor here comes from a young man with acute COVID-19.

The gene calls are TRBV27 and TRBJ2-7, with D possibly matching TRBD2 (6 bases). This CDR3 has 11 residues. V was clipped by 3 bases and J by 6 bases, with 6 bases between them. The germline V gene encodes CDR1 MNHEY and CDR2 SMNVEV (reference sequence). As DNA, the CDR3 is TGTGCCAGCAGTTTCGGGGGCGAGCAGTACTTC. This translates into CASSFGGEQYF.

This rearrangement joins TRBV5-4 to TRBJ2-7, with 8 bases lining up with TRBD2. J gave up 2 bases and V 2 bases, and 9 bases lay outside the gene matches. Germline assignment: CDR1 SGHNT and CDR2 YYREEE (reference sequence). The CDR3 loop spans 16 amino acids. The CDR3 protein is CASSFQGGRPAYEQYF. CDR3 nucleotide sequence: TGTGCCAGCAGCTTTCAAGGCGGGAGGCCCGCCTACGAGCAGTACTTC. The whole variable domain, filled in from reference TRBV5-4 and TRBJ2-7, reads ETGVTQSPTHLIKTRGQQVTLRCSSQSGHNTVSWYQQALGQGPQFIFQYYREEENGRGNFPPRFSGLQFPNYSSELNVNALELDDSALYLCASSFQGGRPAYEQYFGPGTRLTVT.

The rearrangement uses TRBV11-3 and TRBJ2-5, with D possibly TRBD1 on 6 matching bases. The CDR3 spans 16 residues. CDR1 and CDR2 (germline): SGHNT, YENEEA. With 4 bases removed from V and 3 bases from J, the gap between germline ends came to 18 bases. CDR3 in amino acids: CASSSQLVTGEETQYF. CDR3 sequence (DNA): TGTGCCAGCAGCTCCCAGTTGGTGACAGGCGAAGAGACCCAGTACTTC.

The chain carries TRBV6-5 and TRBJ1-2; the D gene is possibly TRBD1 (6 bases). The CDR3 runs to 15 residues. Germline lookup yields CDR1 MNHEY and CDR2 SVGAGI. V was cut by 8 bases and J by 3 bases, with 19 bases left in between. The CDR3 loop reads CASGPWGGGDYGYTF. CDR3 in DNA: TGTGCCAGCGGCCCCTGGGGGGGCGGGGACTATGGCTACACCTTC.

The chain couples TRBV11-2 to TRBJ1-5; D gene ambiguous. The CDR3 runs to 16 residues. Germline CDR1 and CDR2: SGHAT and FQNNGV. V was shortened by 1 base and J by 2 bases, with 12 bases between the two germline ends. The CDR3 region has the DNA TGTGCCAGCAGCTTAGGATCCGGGGATGGCAATCAGCCCCAGCATTTT. Protein product: CASSLGSGDGNQPQHF.

The CDR3 DNA follows: TGTGCCAGCAGCCAATACAGGGTCTCCGGGGAGCTGTTTTTT. This translates into CASSQYRVSGELFF. V and J are TRBV14 and TRBJ2-2; tentative D call: TRBD1 (6 bases). Germline V gene sequence: CDR1 SGHDN, CDR2 FVKESK. V lost 2 bases and J 6 bases, leaving 10 bases between the germline ends. This CDR3 comprises 14 residues.

The rearrangement uses TRBV30 and TRBJ2-7; D unclear. CDR3 length equals 12 residues. The V and J ends lost 5 bases and 3 bases respectively, with 11 bases between them. Germline V gene lookup returns CDR1 GTSNPN and CDR2 SVGIG (reference sequence). Here the CDR3 DNA reads TGTGCCTGGTCTGAATCAGGCTACGAGCAGTACTTC. It codes for CAWSESGYEQYF. Complete variable domain (other parts from reference TRBV30 and TRBJ2-7): SQTIHQWPATLVQPVGSPLSLECTVEGTSNPNLYWYRQAAGRGLQLLFYSVGIGQISSEVPQNLSASRPQDRQFILSSKKLLLSDSGFYLCAWSESGYEQYFGPGTRLTVT.

The CDR3 DNA reads TGTGCCAGCAGACACGGGTCTCAAGAGACCCAGTACTTC. Translation: CASRHGSQETQYF. The gene calls are TRBV28 and TRBJ2-5; no reliable D call. V gave up 6 bases and J gave up 2 bases, with 10 bases separating them. The CDR3 is 13 amino acids. CDR1 is MDHEN and CDR2 is SYDVKM in the germline V gene.

The V and J genes are TRBV19 and TRBJ1-5; TRBD1 matches at 8 bases. The CDR3 loop spans 16 amino acids. V trimming: 9 bases; J trimming: 0 bases; junction bases outside the gene matches: 10. CDR1 and CDR2 (germline): LNHDA, SQIVND (reference sequence). CDR3 region: CASDQGTGDSNQPQHF. The DNA for the CDR3 is TGTGCCAGCGACCAAGGGACAGGAGATAGCAATCAGCCCCAGCATTTT.

This chain links TRBV4-2 with TRBJ2-1; 9 nucleotides line up with TRBD2. CDR1 is LGHNA, CDR2 YNFKEQ, per germline. The CDR3 consists of 14 residues. With V trimmed by 7 bases and J by 4 bases, 5 bases remained unmatched. CDR3 DNA: TGTGCCAGCAACGTAGCGGGGGATTACAATGAGCAGTTCTTC. Residues: CASNVAGDYNEQFF.

The chain combines TRBV19 with TRBJ1-1, with a tentative D call TRBD1 (6 bases). Germline-derived CDR1 and CDR2 are LNHDA and SQIVND (reference sequence). V was clipped by 6 bases and J by 0 bases, with 17 bases between them. The CDR3 covers 16 residues. The CDR3 DNA is TGTGCCAGTAGACACAAACCGGGACAAGTGAACACTGAAGCTTTCTTT. As protein: CASRHKPGQVNTEAFF.

This clone was found a few times. Other DNA sequences in this specimen translate into the identical CDR3. The gene calls are TRBV10-3 and TRBJ1-1; 7 bases are a match to TRBD1. The CDR3 is 14 amino acids. Germline assignment: CDR1 ENHRY and CDR2 SYGVKD. After removal of 6 bases from V and 0 bases from J, the junction contained 4 bases not matched to a gene. CDR3 coding DNA: TGTGCCATCAGGACAGGGTCGATGAACACTGAAGCTTTCTTT. It encodes CAIRTGSMNTEAFF.

The rearrangement links TRBV4-3 to TRBJ2-2; D possibly corresponds to TRBD1 (6 bases). This CDR3 comprises 13 residues. V lost 0 bases to trimming and J lost 9 bases, with 8 bases between them. Germline CDR1 is LGHNA and CDR2 is YSLEER. CDR3 DNA: TGCGCCAGCAGCCAAGACAGGGGCCGGGAGCTGTTTTTT. Its protein product is CASSQDRGRELFF.

V and J are TRBV28 and TRBJ1-4; no clear D gene. This CDR3 is built from 11 residues. V was clipped by 6 bases and J by 6 bases, with 5 bases between them. Germline values: CDR1 MDHEN, CDR2 SYDVKM. Here the CDR3 reads CASSYHEKLFF. The CDR3 nucleotides are TGTGCCAGCAGCTATCATGAAAAACTGTTTTTT.

This chain uses TRBV18 with TRBJ2-1, with 10 bases lining up with TRBD2. This CDR3 is 17 amino acids long. CDR1 KGHSH and CDR2 LQKENI come from the germline V gene. After removal of 3 bases from V and 2 bases from J, the junction contained 7 bases not matched to a gene. CDR3: CASSPPPSGRPYNEQFF. In DNA form, the CDR3 reads TGTGCCAGCTCACCCCCCCCTAGCGGGAGACCCTACAATGAGCAGTTCTTC.

This clone was detected once. The CDR3 sequence is CASSYGLGGNEQYF. For the CDR3, the DNA is TGTGCCAGCAGTTACGGGTTGGGGGGGAACGAGCAGTACTTC. The chain has TRBV6-5 and TRBJ2-7; 7 bases are shared with TRBD2. CDR1 and CDR2 (germline): MNHEY, SVGAGI. This CDR3 has 14 residues. V dropped 2 bases and J dropped 5; count of bases not matched to a gene: 6.

This rearrangement joins TRBV7-3 to TRBJ2-3; D possibly corresponds to TRBD1 (6 bases). V lost 4 bases, J lost 0 bases, and 14 bases lay in between. Germline V gene data show CDR1 as SGHTA and CDR2 as FQGTGA. The CDR3 has 16 residues. The CDR3 loop reads CASSSPGEPSTDTQYF. CDR3 sequence (DNA): TGTGCCAGCAGCTCACCAGGGGAACCTAGCACAGATACGCAGTATTTT.

The chain couples TRBV28 to TRBJ2-1, with TRBD2 matching over 9 bases. Germline CDR1 reads MDHEN; CDR2 reads SYDVKM. V shed 6 bases and J 2 bases; nucleotides not matched to a gene: 5. The CDR3 is 15 residues long. The CDR3 is CASRPLAGPYNEQFF. CDR3 DNA sequence: TGTGCCAGCAGACCACTAGCGGGTCCCTACAATGAGCAGTTCTTC.

CDR3 residues: CSVGGSGSWADTQYF. The CDR3, as DNA: TGCAGCGTTGGAGGGAGCGGGAGTTGGGCAGATACGCAGTATTTT. The chain links TRBV29-1 to TRBJ2-3; 8 bases align to TRBD2. Germline CDR1 is SQVTM and CDR2 is ANQGSEA. Trimming removed 4 bases from V and 4 bases from J; junction bases left unmatched: 10. CDR3 length: 15 amino acids.

The gene calls are TRBV4-1 and TRBJ2-4; D call uncertain. V shed 1 base and J shed 6 bases, with 19 bases lying between them. The CDR3 spans 17 residues. CDR1 is MGHRA and CDR2 is YSYEKL in the germline V gene. Here the CDR3 reads CASSQGAQKSSLNIQYF. CDR3 DNA: TGCGCCAGCAGCCAAGGGGCACAGAAAAGTAGTTTAAACATTCAGTACTTC.

V is TRBV7-9 and J is TRBJ1-1; D not certain. The CDR3 contains 14 residues. The V end lost 8 bases, the J end lost 0 bases, and 13 bases lay between the germline ends. Looked up from germline, CDR1 is SEHNR and CDR2 is FQNEAQ (reference sequence). The CDR3 protein is CASLPSVVNTEAFF. In nucleotides, the CDR3 is TGTGCCAGCCTCCCAAGCGTCGTGAACACTGAAGCTTTCTTT.

The chain couples TRBV14 to TRBJ2-1, with TRBD2 identical over 15 bases. Germline CDR1 is SGHDN and CDR2 is FVKESK. J lost 10 bases, V lost 1 base, and 17 bases had no gene match. The CDR3 loop spans 20 amino acids. The CDR3 nucleotides are TGTGCCAGCAGCCAAGGTCCCGGGACTAGCGGGAGGCCCCTACAGGGAGAGCAGTTCTTC. Amino acids: CASSQGPGTSGRPLQGEQFF.

The chain links TRBV5-1 to TRBJ2-3, with a possible D match to TRBD2 (7 bases). There are 15 residues in the CDR3. Germline-derived CDR1 and CDR2 are SGHRS and YFSETQ. Deletions cut 3 bases from V and 5 bases from J, with 16 bases between. For the CDR3, the DNA is TGCGCCAGCAGCTCAGCCCCAGGGGAGGGAGATACGCAGTATTTT. This gives the protein CASSSAPGEGDTQYF.

The chain combines TRBV7-6 with TRBJ1-3; D is uncertain. V was cut by 4 bases and J by 0 bases, with 13 bases left in between. CDR1 SGHVS and CDR2 FNYEAQ come from the germline V gene. CDR3 size: 16 residues. The chain's CDR3 is CASSSSPSNSGNTIYF. CDR3 nucleotides: TGTGCCAGCAGCTCCTCCCCTTCTAACTCTGGAAACACCATATATTTT.